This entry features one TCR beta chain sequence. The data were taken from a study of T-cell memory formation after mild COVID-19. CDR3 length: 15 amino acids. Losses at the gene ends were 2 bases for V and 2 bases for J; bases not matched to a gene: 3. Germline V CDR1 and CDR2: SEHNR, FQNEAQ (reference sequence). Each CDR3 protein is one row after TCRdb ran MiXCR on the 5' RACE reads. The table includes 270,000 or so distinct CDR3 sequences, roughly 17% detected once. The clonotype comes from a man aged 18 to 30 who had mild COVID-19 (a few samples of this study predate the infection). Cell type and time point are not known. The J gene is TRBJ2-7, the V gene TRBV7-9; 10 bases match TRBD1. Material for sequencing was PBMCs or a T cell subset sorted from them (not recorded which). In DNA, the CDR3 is TGTGCCAGCAGCTTAACCGGGACAGGGGCCTACGAGCAGTACTTC. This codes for CASSLTGTGAYEQYF. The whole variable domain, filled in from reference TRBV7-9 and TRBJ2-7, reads DTGVSQNPRHKITKRGQNVTFRCDPISEHNRLYWYRQTLGQGPEFLTYFQNEAQLEKSRLLSDRFSAERPKGSFSTLEIQRTEQGDSAMYLCASSLTGTGAYEQYFGPGTRLTVT.